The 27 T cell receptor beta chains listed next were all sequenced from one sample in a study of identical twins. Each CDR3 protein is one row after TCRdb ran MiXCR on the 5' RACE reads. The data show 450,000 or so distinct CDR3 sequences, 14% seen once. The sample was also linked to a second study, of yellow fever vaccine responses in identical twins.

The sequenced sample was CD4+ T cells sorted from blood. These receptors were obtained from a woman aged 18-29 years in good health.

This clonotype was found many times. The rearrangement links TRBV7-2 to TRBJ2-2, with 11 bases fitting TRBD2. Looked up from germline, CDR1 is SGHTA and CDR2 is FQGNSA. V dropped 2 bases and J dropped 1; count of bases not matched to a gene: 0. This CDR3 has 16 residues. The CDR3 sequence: CASSLTSGGNTGELFF. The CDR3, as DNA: TGTGCCAGCAGCTTAACTAGCGGGGGGAACACCGGGGAGCTGTTTTTT.

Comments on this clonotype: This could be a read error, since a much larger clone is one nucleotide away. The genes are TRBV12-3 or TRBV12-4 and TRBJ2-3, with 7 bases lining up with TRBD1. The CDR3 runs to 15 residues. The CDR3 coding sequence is TGTGCCAGCAGTTCGACAGGGTTGGGCACAGAAACGCAGTATTTT. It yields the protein CASSSTGLGTETQYF.

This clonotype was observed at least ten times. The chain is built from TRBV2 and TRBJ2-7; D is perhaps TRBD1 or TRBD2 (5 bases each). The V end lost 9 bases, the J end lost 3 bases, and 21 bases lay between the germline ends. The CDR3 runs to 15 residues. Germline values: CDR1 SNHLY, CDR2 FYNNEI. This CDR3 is CASRSPGRANYEQYF. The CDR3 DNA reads TGTGCCAGTAGAAGTCCGGGACGGGCCAACTACGAGCAGTACTTC. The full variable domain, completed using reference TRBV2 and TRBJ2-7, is EPEVTQTPSHQVTQMGQEVILRCVPISNHLYFYWYRQILGQKVEFLVSFYNNEISEKSEIFDDQFSVERPDGSNFTLKIRSTKLEDSAMYFCASRSPGRANYEQYFGPGTRLTVT.

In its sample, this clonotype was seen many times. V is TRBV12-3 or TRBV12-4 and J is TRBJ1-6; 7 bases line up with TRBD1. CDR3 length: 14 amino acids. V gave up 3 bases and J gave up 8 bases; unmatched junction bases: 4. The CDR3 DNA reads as TGTGCCAGCAGTTTGGAGGGGGCTGATTCACCCCTCCACTTT. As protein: CASSLEGADSPLHF.

CDR3 residues: CAWSTGSYTF. DNA for the CDR3: TGTGCCTGGAGTACAGGGAGCTACACCTTC. The rearrangement links TRBV30 to TRBJ1-2; maybe TRBD1 (6 bases). Germline CDR1 is GTSNPN and CDR2 is SVGIG (reference sequence). The CDR3 loop spans 10 amino acids. V was pared by 2 bases and J by 9 bases, with 7 bases between. The full variable domain, its missing parts supplied by reference TRBV30 and TRBJ1-2, is SQTIHQWPATLVQPVGSPLSLECTVEGTSNPNLYWYRQAAGRGLQLLFYSVGIGQISSEVPQNLSASRPQDRQFILSSKKLLLSDSGFYLCAWSTGSYTFGSGTRLTVV.

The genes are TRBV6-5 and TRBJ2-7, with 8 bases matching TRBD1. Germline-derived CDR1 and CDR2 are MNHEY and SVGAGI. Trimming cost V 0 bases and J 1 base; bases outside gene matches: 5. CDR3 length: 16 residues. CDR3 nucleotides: TGTGCCAGCAGTTACTCCGGGACAGGAGCATCCTACGAGCAGTACTTC. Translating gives CASSYSGTGASYEQYF.

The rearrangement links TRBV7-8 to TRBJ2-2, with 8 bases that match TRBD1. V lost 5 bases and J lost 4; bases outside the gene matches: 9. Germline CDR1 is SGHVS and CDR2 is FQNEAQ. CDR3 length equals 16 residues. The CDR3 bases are TGTGCCAGCAGCGGGGGTGGACAGGGTGGCACCGGGGAGCTGTTTTTT. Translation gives CASSGGGQGGTGELFF.

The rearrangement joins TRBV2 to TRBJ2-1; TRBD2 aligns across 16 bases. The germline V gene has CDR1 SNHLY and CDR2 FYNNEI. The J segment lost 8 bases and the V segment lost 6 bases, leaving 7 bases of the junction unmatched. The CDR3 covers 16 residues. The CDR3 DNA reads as TGTGCCAGCAGGGCTACGGGACTAGCGGGAGGGTATGAGCAGTTCTTC. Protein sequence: CASRATGLAGGYEQFF.

The DNA of the CDR3 is TGCGCCAGCAGCCCTTTGGGGGGGATCTACGAGCAGTACTTC. Residues: CASSPLGGIYEQYF. This chain joins TRBV5-1 and TRBJ2-7, with 7 bases fitting TRBD2. Germline V CDR1 and CDR2: SGHRS, YFSETQ. This CDR3 contains 14 residues. After removal of 4 bases from V and 3 bases from J, the junction contained 7 bases not matched to a gene.

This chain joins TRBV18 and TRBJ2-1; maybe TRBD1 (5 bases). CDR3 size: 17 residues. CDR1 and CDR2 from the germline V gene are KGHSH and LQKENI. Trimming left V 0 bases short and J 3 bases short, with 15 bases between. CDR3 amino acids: CASSPPQGLGLYNEQFF. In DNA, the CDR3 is TGTGCCAGCTCACCACCGCAGGGCCTGGGCCTCTACAATGAGCAGTTCTTC. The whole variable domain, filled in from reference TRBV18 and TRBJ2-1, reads NAGVMQNPRHLVRRRGQEARLRCSPMKGHSHVYWYRQLPEEGLKFMVYLQKENIIDESGMPKERFSAEFPKEGPSILRIQQVVRGDSAAYFCASSPPQGLGLYNEQFFGPGTRLTVL.

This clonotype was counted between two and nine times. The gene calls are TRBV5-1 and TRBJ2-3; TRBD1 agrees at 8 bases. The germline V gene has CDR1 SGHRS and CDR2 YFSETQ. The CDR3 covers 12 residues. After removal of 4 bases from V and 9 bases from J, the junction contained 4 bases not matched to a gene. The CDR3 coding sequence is TGCGCCAGCAGCATGGACAGGGAGACGCAGTATTTT. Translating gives CASSMDRETQYF.

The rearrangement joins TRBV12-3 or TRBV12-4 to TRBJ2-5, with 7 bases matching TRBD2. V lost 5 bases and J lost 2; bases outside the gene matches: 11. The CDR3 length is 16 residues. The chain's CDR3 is CASSRFSGTNQETQYF. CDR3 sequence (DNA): TGTGCCAGCAGTCGATTCTCCGGGACTAATCAAGAGACCCAGTACTTC.

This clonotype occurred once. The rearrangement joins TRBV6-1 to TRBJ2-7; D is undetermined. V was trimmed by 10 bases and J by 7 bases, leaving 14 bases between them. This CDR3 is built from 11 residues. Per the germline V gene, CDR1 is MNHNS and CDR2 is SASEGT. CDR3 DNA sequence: TGTGCCACCCAAGAAACTAAGGAGCAGTACTTC. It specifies CATQETKEQYF.

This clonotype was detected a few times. This CDR3 is CASSQDAGGPYEQFF. CDR3 nucleotide sequence: TGCGCCAGCAGTCAGGACGCGGGGGGGCCGTATGAGCAGTTCTTC. The chain links TRBV5-1 to TRBJ2-1, with 9 bases lining up with TRBD2. Germline V gene data show CDR1 as SGHRS and CDR2 as YFSETQ. The junction had 11 bases not matched to a gene; V was cut back by 5 bases and J by 8 bases. The CDR3 is 15 residues long.

The CDR3 coding sequence is TGTGCCAGCAGTTTACTCAGGGGGGGGGTCTCCGAGCAGTACTTC. Its protein product is CASSLLRGGVSEQYF. V usage is TRBV12-3 or TRBV12-4 and J usage is TRBJ2-7; D may correspond to TRBD1 or TRBD2 (7 bases each). Trimming took off 2 bases at V and 6 bases at J, with 17 bases between the two ends. This CDR3 has 15 residues.

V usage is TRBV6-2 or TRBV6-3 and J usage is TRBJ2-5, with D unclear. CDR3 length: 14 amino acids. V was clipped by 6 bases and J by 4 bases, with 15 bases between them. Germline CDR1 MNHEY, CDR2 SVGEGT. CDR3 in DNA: TGTGCCAGCAGGAGAGAGGCCGGGTCAGAGACCCAGTACTTC. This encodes CASRREAGSETQYF.

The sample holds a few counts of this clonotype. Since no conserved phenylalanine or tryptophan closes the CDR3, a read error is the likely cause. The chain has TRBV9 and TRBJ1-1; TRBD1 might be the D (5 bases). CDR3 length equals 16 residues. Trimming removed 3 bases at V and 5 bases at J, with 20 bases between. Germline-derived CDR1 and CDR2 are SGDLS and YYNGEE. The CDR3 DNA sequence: TGTGCCAGCAGCGCGTTTCCCACCGGCGGGGGTACTGAAGCTTTCCTT. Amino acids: CASSAFPTGGGTEAFL.

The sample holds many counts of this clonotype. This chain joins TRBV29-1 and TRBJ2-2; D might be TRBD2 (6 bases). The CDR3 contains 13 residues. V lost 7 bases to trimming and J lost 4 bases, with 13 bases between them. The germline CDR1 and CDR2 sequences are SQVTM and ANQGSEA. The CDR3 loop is CSGSTGGTGELFF. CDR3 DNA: TGCAGCGGATCTACCGGGGGCACCGGGGAGCTGTTTTTT.

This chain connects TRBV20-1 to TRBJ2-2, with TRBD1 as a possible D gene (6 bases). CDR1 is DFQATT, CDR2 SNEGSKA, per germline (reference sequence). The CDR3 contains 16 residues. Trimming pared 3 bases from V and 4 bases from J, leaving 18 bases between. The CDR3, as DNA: TGCAGTGCTAGTCGTGGGGGCGCCTCGTTCACCGGGGAGCTGTTTTTT. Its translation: CSASRGGASFTGELFF.

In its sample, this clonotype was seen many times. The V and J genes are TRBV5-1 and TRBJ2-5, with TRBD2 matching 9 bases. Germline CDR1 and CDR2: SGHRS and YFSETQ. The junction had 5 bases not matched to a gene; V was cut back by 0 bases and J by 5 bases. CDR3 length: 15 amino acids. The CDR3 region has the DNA TGCGCCAGCAGCTTGGAGGGGACTAGCTTCGAGACCCAGTACTTC. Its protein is CASSLEGTSFETQYF.

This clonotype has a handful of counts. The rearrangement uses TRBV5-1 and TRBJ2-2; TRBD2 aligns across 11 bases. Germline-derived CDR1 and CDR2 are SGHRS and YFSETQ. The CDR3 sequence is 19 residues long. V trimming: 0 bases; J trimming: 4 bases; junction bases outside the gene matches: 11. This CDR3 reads CASSLGLAGRITGTGELFF. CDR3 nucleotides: TGCGCCAGCAGCTTGGGACTAGCGGGAAGAATAACGGGCACCGGGGAGCTGTTTTTT. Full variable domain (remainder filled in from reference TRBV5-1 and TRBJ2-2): KAGVTQTPRYLIKTRGQQVTLSCSPISGHRSVSWYQQTPGQGLQFLFEYFSETQRNKGNFPGRFSGRQFSNSRSEMNVSTLELGDSALYLCASSLGLAGRITGTGELFFGEGSRLTVL.

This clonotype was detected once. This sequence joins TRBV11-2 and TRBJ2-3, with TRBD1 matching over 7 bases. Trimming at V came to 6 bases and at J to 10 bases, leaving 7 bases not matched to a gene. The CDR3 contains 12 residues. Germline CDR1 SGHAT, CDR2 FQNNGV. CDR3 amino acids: CASSRTTGAQYF. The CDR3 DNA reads TGTGCCAGCAGTCGAACTACAGGGGCGCAGTATTTT.

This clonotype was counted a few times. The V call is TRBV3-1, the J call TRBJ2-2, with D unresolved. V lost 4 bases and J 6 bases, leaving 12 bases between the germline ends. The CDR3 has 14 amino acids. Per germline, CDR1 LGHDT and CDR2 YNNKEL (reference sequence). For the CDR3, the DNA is TGTGCCAGCAGCCTCGGTCCGGCGGCCGGGGAGCTGTTTTTT. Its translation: CASSLGPAAGELFF.

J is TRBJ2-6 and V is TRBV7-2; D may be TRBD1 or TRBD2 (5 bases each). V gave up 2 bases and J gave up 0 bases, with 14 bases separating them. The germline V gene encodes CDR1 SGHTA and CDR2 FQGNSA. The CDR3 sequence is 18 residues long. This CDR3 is CASSLTGRGVSGANVLTF. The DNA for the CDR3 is TGTGCCAGCAGCTTAACGGGCCGGGGCGTCTCTGGGGCCAACGTCCTGACTTTC.

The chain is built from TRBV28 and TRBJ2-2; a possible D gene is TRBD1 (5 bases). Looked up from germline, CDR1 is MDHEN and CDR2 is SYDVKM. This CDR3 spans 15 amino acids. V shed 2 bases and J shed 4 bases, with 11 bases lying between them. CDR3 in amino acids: CASSLGPGITGELFF. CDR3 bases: TGTGCCAGCAGTTTAGGGCCAGGGATCACCGGGGAGCTGTTTTTT.

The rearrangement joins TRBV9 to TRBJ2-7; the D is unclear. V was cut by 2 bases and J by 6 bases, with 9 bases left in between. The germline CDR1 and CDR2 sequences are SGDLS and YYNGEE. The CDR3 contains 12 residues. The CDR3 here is CASSVNGIEQYF. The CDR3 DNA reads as TGTGCCAGCAGCGTTAACGGAATCGAGCAGTACTTC.

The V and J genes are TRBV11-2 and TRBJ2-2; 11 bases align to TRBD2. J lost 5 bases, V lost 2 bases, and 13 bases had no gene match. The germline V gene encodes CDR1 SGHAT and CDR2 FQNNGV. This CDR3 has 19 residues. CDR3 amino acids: CASSLLSILAGVRTGELFF. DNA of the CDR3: TGTGCCAGCAGCTTACTTAGTATACTAGCGGGAGTACGGACCGGGGAGCTGTTTTTT.